Listed below are T cell receptor beta chains from one sample, sequenced in a study of shared clonotypes between healthy human individuals. Sequencing used immunoSEQ multiplex PCR; TCRdb keeps in-frame clones, though not all of them. The data hold approximately 1,500,000 clones, with 98% observed a single time. Input material: naive CD4+ T cells sorted from blood. The receptors stem from a man aged 30 to 39 in good health. Both conserved end residues are part of each CDR3. D genes are given only for firm matches. Only some rows state a clone size, as once, few, many or a class for expanded clones.

d_gene: TRBD2
v_gene: TRBV5-1
abundance: once
j_gene: TRBJ2-7
CDR3nt: TGCGCCAGCATCAAGACTAGCGGGAGTAACGAGCAGTACTTC
CDR3aa: CASIKTSGSNEQYF

d_gene: -
v_gene: TRBV30
abundance: -
j_gene: TRBJ1-5
CDR3nt: TGTGCCTGGAGTGTCGGGAGAGGAAATCAGCCCCAGCATTTT
CDR3aa: CAWSVGRGNQPQHF

d_gene: -
v_gene: TRBV29-1
abundance: -
j_gene: TRBJ1-2
CDR3nt: TGCAGCGTGGTGGACACAGAGTATGGCTACACCTTC
CDR3aa: CSVVDTEYGYTF

d_gene: -
v_gene: TRBV4-3
abundance: -
j_gene: TRBJ2-2
CDR3nt: TGCGCCAGCAGCCAAGTGTTGAACACCGGGGAGCTGTTTTTT
CDR3aa: CASSQVLNTGELFF

d_gene: -
v_gene: TRBV11-2
abundance: -
j_gene: TRBJ2-3
CDR3nt: TGTGCCAGCAGCTTAGAGGTCCGGGGAAGATTGGACCGCACAGATACGCAGTATTTT
CDR3aa: CASSLEVRGRLDRTDTQYF

d_gene: TRBD2
v_gene: TRBV4-3
abundance: -
j_gene: TRBJ2-3
CDR3nt: TGCGCCAGCAGCCAATCGGGACTAGCGGGAGCAGATACGCAGTATTTT
CDR3aa: CASSQSGLAGADTQYF

d_gene: TRBD1
v_gene: TRBV5-1
abundance: -
j_gene: TRBJ1-1
CDR3nt: TGCGCCAGCGGACCAACAGGGGGTGGGACTGAAGCTTTCTTT
CDR3aa: CASGPTGGGTEAFF

d_gene: -
v_gene: TRBV5-1
abundance: -
j_gene: TRBJ2-5
CDR3nt: TGCGCCAGCAGCTTGTCTGGAGTGGGCCAAGAGACCCAGTACTTC
CDR3aa: CASSLSGVGQETQYF

d_gene: -
v_gene: TRBV28
abundance: -
j_gene: TRBJ2-7
CDR3nt: TGTGCCAGCAGTTTGGGGGGTAGCTCCACCTACGAGCAGTACTTC
CDR3aa: CASSLGGSSTYEQYF

d_gene: TRBD1
v_gene: TRBV5-4
abundance: once
j_gene: TRBJ1-1
CDR3nt: TGTGCCAGCAGCTTAACAGGGGTGAGAACTGAAGCTTTCTTT
CDR3aa: CASSLTGVRTEAFF

d_gene: TRBD1
v_gene: TRBV5-1
abundance: -
j_gene: TRBJ2-3
CDR3nt: TGCGCCAGCAGCCCCCGGACAGGGAGCACAGATACGCAGTATTTT
CDR3aa: CASSPRTGSTDTQYF

d_gene: -
v_gene: TRBV21-1
abundance: -
j_gene: TRBJ1-2
CDR3nt: TGTGCCAGCAGCAAACTGTCGGGACAGGGTATTAAAAACTATGGCTACACCTTC
CDR3aa: CASSKLSGQGIKNYGYTF

d_gene: TRBD1
v_gene: TRBV6-6
abundance: -
j_gene: TRBJ2-7
CDR3nt: TGTGCCAGCAGGGACAGGGTTGACCCCTACGAGCAGTACTTC
CDR3aa: CASRDRVDPYEQYF

d_gene: TRBD1
v_gene: TRBV6-5
abundance: -
j_gene: TRBJ2-7
CDR3nt: TGTGCCAGCAGCGGACAGGGGACCTCCTACGAGCAGTACTTC
CDR3aa: CASSGQGTSYEQYF

d_gene: TRBD1
v_gene: TRBV5-1
abundance: -
j_gene: TRBJ1-1
CDR3nt: TGCGCCAGCAGCTTAAAGAGACAGGGAGATACTGAAGCTTTCTTT
CDR3aa: CASSLKRQGDTEAFF

d_gene: TRBD1
v_gene: TRBV25-1
abundance: once
j_gene: TRBJ1-5
CDR3nt: TGTGCCAGCAGTGACACGTCAGGGGGAAATCAGCCCCAGCATTTT
CDR3aa: CASSDTSGGNQPQHF

d_gene: -
v_gene: TRBV25-1
abundance: -
j_gene: TRBJ1-2
CDR3nt: TGTGCCAGCAGGGGGGGGACACTGAACTATGGCTACACCTTC
CDR3aa: CASRGGTLNYGYTF

d_gene: -
v_gene: TRBV7-2
abundance: -
j_gene: TRBJ2-1
CDR3nt: TGTGCCAGCAGCTTAGTGGACCGAGCCTACAATGAGCAGTTCTTC
CDR3aa: CASSLVDRAYNEQFF

d_gene: -
v_gene: TRBV5-1
abundance: -
j_gene: TRBJ2-7
CDR3nt: TGCGCCAGCAGACCTACCGGGTATACCTACGAGCAGTACTTC
CDR3aa: CASRPTGYTYEQYF

d_gene: TRBD2
v_gene: TRBV5-1
abundance: -
j_gene: TRBJ2-7
CDR3nt: TGCGCCAGCAGCTTAGGACTAGCGGGACCCTACGAGCAGTACTTC
CDR3aa: CASSLGLAGPYEQYF

d_gene: -
v_gene: TRBV5-4
abundance: -
j_gene: TRBJ1-1
CDR3nt: TGTGCCAGCAGCCGCAAGACAGGCGCTGAAGCTTTCTTT
CDR3aa: CASSRKTGAEAFF

d_gene: -
v_gene: TRBV4-1
abundance: -
j_gene: TRBJ2-7
CDR3nt: TGCGCCAGCAGCTCCCGGACAGTGACCGCCTCCTACGAGCAGTACTTC
CDR3aa: CASSSRTVTASYEQYF

d_gene: TRBD1
v_gene: TRBV7-8
abundance: -
j_gene: TRBJ2-2
CDR3nt: TGTGCCAGCAGCTCCCAGGACAGGGGAGAAGGGGAGCTGTTTTTT
CDR3aa: CASSSQDRGEGELFF

d_gene: -
v_gene: TRBV10-3
abundance: -
j_gene: TRBJ2-7
CDR3nt: TGTGCCATCAACCGACAGGCGAACTACGAGCAGTACTTC
CDR3aa: CAINRQANYEQYF

d_gene: TRBD2
v_gene: TRBV7-2
abundance: -
j_gene: TRBJ2-7
CDR3nt: TGTGCCAGCAGCTTAACTAGCGGGGGGGGCTACGAGCAGTACTTC
CDR3aa: CASSLTSGGGYEQYF

d_gene: TRBD1
v_gene: TRBV5-6
abundance: -
j_gene: TRBJ1-2
CDR3nt: TGTGCCAGCAGCAAACGGGACAGCCCGAACTATGGCTACACCTTC
CDR3aa: CASSKRDSPNYGYTF

d_gene: TRBD2
v_gene: TRBV9
abundance: -
j_gene: TRBJ2-1
CDR3nt: TGTGCCAGCAATCAAATCCCGGGACTAGCGGCTCACAATGAGCAGTTCTTC
CDR3aa: CASNQIPGLAAHNEQFF

d_gene: -
v_gene: TRBV11-3
abundance: -
j_gene: TRBJ2-1
CDR3nt: TGTGCCAGCCAATCCCCTAGGAGACATAGCTCCTACAATGAGCAGTTCTTC
CDR3aa: CASQSPRRHSSYNEQFF

d_gene: -
v_gene: TRBV2
abundance: once
j_gene: TRBJ2-5
CDR3nt: TGTGCCAGCAGCGGGACTTCTCAAGAGACCCAGTACTTC
CDR3aa: CASSGTSQETQYF

d_gene: -
v_gene: TRBV9
abundance: -
j_gene: TRBJ2-2
CDR3nt: TGTGCCAGCAGCGTAGGCAAGGGGGCGAACACCGGGGAGCTGTTTTTT
CDR3aa: CASSVGKGANTGELFF

d_gene: -
v_gene: TRBV9
abundance: -
j_gene: TRBJ2-3
CDR3nt: TGTGCCAGCAGCGCCCGGATCACAGATACGCAGTATTTT
CDR3aa: CASSARITDTQYF

d_gene: TRBD1
v_gene: TRBV5-1
abundance: -
j_gene: TRBJ2-7
CDR3nt: TGCGCCAGCAGCGCAGGGACAGGGTGGGCCTACGAGCAGTACTTC
CDR3aa: CASSAGTGWAYEQYF

d_gene: -
v_gene: TRBV12-5
abundance: -
j_gene: TRBJ2-2
CDR3nt: TGTGCTAGTGGCCTCGCAGGGGTCGAGTGGGAAAGGCCGTACACCGGGGAGCTGTTTTTT
CDR3aa: CASGLAGVEWERPYTGELFF

d_gene: -
v_gene: TRBV7-2
abundance: -
j_gene: TRBJ1-4
CDR3nt: TGTGCCAGCAGCCGGGACCCTCAGAATGAAAAACTGTTTTTT
CDR3aa: CASSRDPQNEKLFF

d_gene: -
v_gene: TRBV2
abundance: -
j_gene: TRBJ1-5
CDR3nt: TGTGCCAGCAGGTCGAGTGGAGGGCGGGAGCCCCAGCATTTT
CDR3aa: CASRSSGGREPQHF

d_gene: TRBD2
v_gene: TRBV13
abundance: -
j_gene: TRBJ2-1
CDR3nt: TGTGCCAGCAGCTTAGCCCGGGAGGGCTCGAGGGTCGCATTAAATGAGCAGTTCTTC
CDR3aa: CASSLAREGSRVALNEQFF

d_gene: -
v_gene: TRBV7-2
abundance: -
j_gene: TRBJ2-7
CDR3nt: TGTGCCAGCAGCTTTGGCGCGGGGCCCCCCTACGAGCAGTACTTC
CDR3aa: CASSFGAGPPYEQYF

d_gene: -
v_gene: TRBV7-2
abundance: once
j_gene: TRBJ1-5
CDR3nt: TGTGCCAGCAGCGCCAACGGCAATCAGCCCCAGCATTTT
CDR3aa: CASSANGNQPQHF

d_gene: -
v_gene: TRBV5-4
abundance: -
j_gene: TRBJ2-5
CDR3nt: TGTGCCAGCAGCGCTGGCCACTTTGCTTTGTACCAAGAGACCCAGTACTTC
CDR3aa: CASSAGHFALYQETQYF

d_gene: -
v_gene: TRBV7-6
abundance: -
j_gene: TRBJ1-4
CDR3nt: TGTGCCAGCAGCTTACTCGGGTCGACTAATGAAAAACTGTTTTTT
CDR3aa: CASSLLGSTNEKLFF

d_gene: -
v_gene: TRBV18
abundance: -
j_gene: TRBJ2-3
CDR3nt: TGTGCCAGCTCACCTACGGGACTCCCGGCGGGCGAAGATACGCAGTATTTT
CDR3aa: CASSPTGLPAGEDTQYF

d_gene: -
v_gene: TRBV5-1
abundance: -
j_gene: TRBJ2-7
CDR3nt: TGCGCCAGCAGCTTTGCTGTTTCCTACGAGCAGTACTTC
CDR3aa: CASSFAVSYEQYF

d_gene: -
v_gene: TRBV5-1
abundance: -
j_gene: TRBJ1-2
CDR3nt: TGCGCCAGCAGCTTAACAGGGTCAGCGAACTATGGCTACACCTTC
CDR3aa: CASSLTGSANYGYTF

d_gene: -
v_gene: TRBV29-1
abundance: -
j_gene: TRBJ2-3
CDR3nt: TGCAGCGGGTTGCCGGGGACAGATACGCAGTATTTT
CDR3aa: CSGLPGTDTQYF

d_gene: -
v_gene: TRBV19
abundance: -
j_gene: TRBJ2-2
CDR3nt: TGTGCCAGTAGTATGGCGCAACTGGGCACCGGGGAGCTGTTTTTT
CDR3aa: CASSMAQLGTGELFF

d_gene: TRBD2
v_gene: TRBV6-5
abundance: -
j_gene: TRBJ2-7
CDR3nt: TGTGCCAGCAGTGCGGGAGTCCCCCCCTACGAGCAGTACTTC
CDR3aa: CASSAGVPPYEQYF

d_gene: TRBD2
v_gene: TRBV9
abundance: -
j_gene: TRBJ2-3
CDR3nt: TGTGCCAGCAGCGGCGGGCTAGCGGGTAGACTCCGTGATACGCAGTATTTT
CDR3aa: CASSGGLAGRLRDTQYF

d_gene: TRBD2
v_gene: TRBV10-1
abundance: -
j_gene: TRBJ2-2
CDR3nt: TGCGCCAGCAGCAAACTAGCGGGAGGGCCGTCCGGGGAGCTGTTTTTT
CDR3aa: CASSKLAGGPSGELFF

d_gene: TRBD1
v_gene: TRBV7-8
abundance: -
j_gene: TRBJ1-3
CDR3nt: TGTGCCAGCAGCCATGGGACAGCGGGGTCTTCTCTTGGAAACACCATATATTTT
CDR3aa: CASSHGTAGSSLGNTIYF

d_gene: TRBD2
v_gene: TRBV27
abundance: -
j_gene: TRBJ2-1
CDR3nt: TGTGCCAGCAGTCCGACTAGCGGGACCTACAATGAGCAGTTCTTC
CDR3aa: CASSPTSGTYNEQFF

d_gene: -
v_gene: TRBV28
abundance: -
j_gene: TRBJ2-7
CDR3nt: TGTGCCAGCACCCTTGGGGGCAGCTACTACGAGCAGTACTTC
CDR3aa: CASTLGGSYYEQYF

d_gene: TRBD1
v_gene: TRBV19
abundance: -
j_gene: TRBJ1-1
CDR3nt: TGTGCCAGTAGTCTAAGGGGACAGGGCCGGGCTGAAGCTTTCTTT
CDR3aa: CASSLRGQGRAEAFF

d_gene: -
v_gene: TRBV7-8
abundance: -
j_gene: TRBJ2-3
CDR3nt: TGTGCCAGCAGCCACGGGGCAGATACGCAGTATTTT
CDR3aa: CASSHGADTQYF

d_gene: -
v_gene: TRBV6-1
abundance: -
j_gene: TRBJ1-2
CDR3nt: TGTGCCAGCAGTGAGGGGCCGGGATCCTATGGCTACACCTTC
CDR3aa: CASSEGPGSYGYTF

d_gene: -
v_gene: TRBV11-2
abundance: few
j_gene: TRBJ1-3
CDR3nt: TGTGCCAGCAGCTTAGATTCCCACTCTGGAAACACCATATATTTT
CDR3aa: CASSLDSHSGNTIYF

d_gene: -
v_gene: TRBV15
abundance: -
j_gene: TRBJ2-7
CDR3nt: TGTGCCACAACGACAGGATATACCTACGAGCAGTACTTC
CDR3aa: CATTTGYTYEQYF

d_gene: -
v_gene: TRBV4-2
abundance: -
j_gene: TRBJ1-2
CDR3nt: TGTGCCAGCAGCCAAGAGGTGGGCCGTACTAACTATGGCTACACCTTC
CDR3aa: CASSQEVGRTNYGYTF